These T cell receptor beta chains were read from a single sample in a study of monozygotic twins with inflammatory bowel disease. TCRdb reanalyzed the 5' RACE reads, giving one entry per CDR3 protein sequence and no DNA. This sample's table has about 140,000 distinct CDR3 sequences. Sequencing used blood. Receptors originate from a human donor with ulcerative colitis or Crohn's disease, or a healthy co-twin of an affected twin (not recorded which). The CDR3 runs from the conserved cysteine through the conserved F or W.

v_gene	j_gene	CDR3aa
TRBV23-1	TRBJ2-7	CASSQCSGNSSYEQYF
TRBV5-1	TRBJ2-2	CASSVLDTGELFF
TRBV12-3/TRBV12-4	TRBJ1-5	CASSGHNQLQHF
TRBV20-1	TRBJ2-2	CSAPSRRTNTGELFF
TRBV20-1	TRBJ2-4	CSARGRWDGNRSGSGNIQYF
TRBV30	TRBJ2-7	CAWKTGYEQYF
TRBV10-3	TRBJ2-3	CATSLAGDPDTQYF
TRBV20-1	TRBJ2-1	CSAAPPPNNEQFF
TRBV18	TRBJ2-1	CASSPRSGGNEQFF
TRBV11-2	TRBJ2-3	CASSLAGWGTDTQYF
TRBV10-3	TRBJ2-7	CAIRGGTSGNSYEQYF